This passage covers 30 T cell receptor beta chains from one sample sequenced in a study of cytomegalovirus exposure and HLA in healthy donors. Researchers ran the PCR with 60 Vbeta and 13 Jbeta primers. Some clones are missing from TCRdb's copy, which holds only in-frame ones; the method was immunoSEQ multiplex PCR. The data include 200,000 or so clones; the top ten clones carry 1.1%. The material sequenced was PBMCs. Every receptor here comes from a girl aged 2 to 10 in good health and CMV-seropositive.

The CDR3 DNA reads TGTGCCAGCAGCCAAGGGCCTGGCAGGGTAATAAACGAGCAGTACTTC. Residues: CASSQGPGRVINEQYF. The genes are TRBV4-2 and TRBJ2-7, with D possibly TRBD1 on 5 matching bases. There are 16 residues in the CDR3. Germline CDR1 is LGHNA and CDR2 is YNFKEQ. V was shortened by 1 base and J by 5 bases, with 18 bases between the two germline ends.

This chain joins TRBV6-1 and TRBJ2-5; 7 nucleotides agree with TRBD2. Germline V gene data show CDR1 as MNHNS and CDR2 as SASEGT. The CDR3 totals 15 residues. V shed 11 bases, J shed 4 bases, and the junction held 16 bases outside the gene matches. The DNA for the CDR3 is TGTGCCCCCCACGGCGGGAGTGTCCCGTCAGAGACCCAGTACTTC. The encoded protein is CAPHGGSVPSETQYF.

In regard to this clone: Relative to the germline gene, one junction end is altered; a read error may explain this. V is TRBV27 and J is TRBJ2-7; the D gene is possibly TRBD2 (5 bases). The V gene's germline CDR1 is MNHEY and CDR2 SMNVEV (reference sequence). This CDR3 contains 14 residues. This chain's CDR3 is CAGSWISGSYEQYF. The DNA for the CDR3 is TGTGCCGGCAGTTGGATCAGCGGCTCCTACGAGCAGTACTTC.

This chain uses TRBV5-8 with TRBJ2-7; 8 nucleotides match TRBD1. The CDR3 consists of 14 residues. Germline trimming cut 4 bases from V and 3 bases from J; bases unmatched to any gene: 6. Germline-derived CDR1 and CDR2 are SGHTS and YDEGEE. The CDR3 spells CASSRRQGFYEQYF. The CDR3 DNA reads as TGTGCCAGCAGCCGTAGACAGGGGTTCTACGAGCAGTACTTC.

In DNA, the CDR3 is TGTGCCAGCAGCCGCACACTAGCGGGAGGGTTGGGCGAGCAGTTCTTC. Its translation is CASSRTLAGGLGEQFF. The rearrangement uses TRBV27 and TRBJ2-1, with 13 bases identical to TRBD2. The CDR3 contains 16 residues. After removal of 6 bases from V and 10 bases from J, the junction contained 12 bases not matched to a gene. In germline, CDR1 is MNHEY, CDR2 SMNVEV (reference sequence).

The genes are TRBV13 and TRBJ2-7; 11 bases are a match to TRBD2. The CDR3 is 17 amino acids. V was clipped by 5 bases and J by 2 bases; unmatched bases: 11. Per germline, CDR1 PRHDT and CDR2 FYEKMQ (reference sequence). The CDR3 nucleotides read TGTGCCAGCAGCGGGGTGGCTAGCGGGAGGAATGCCTACGAGCAGTACTTC. Translating gives CASSGVASGRNAYEQYF.

This chain links TRBV5-4 with TRBJ2-3; 12 bases are a match to TRBD2. The germline V gene has CDR1 SGHNT and CDR2 YYREEE (reference sequence). V dropped 4 bases and J dropped 7; count of bases not matched to a gene: 7. This CDR3 comprises 15 residues. CDR3 coding DNA: TGTGCCAGCAGCGGGCTAGCGGGAGGGTTTAATACGCAGTATTTT. It codes for CASSGLAGGFNTQYF.

This sequence joins TRBV9 and TRBJ2-5, with 16 bases matching TRBD2. This CDR3 comprises 20 residues. Germline loops: CDR1 SGDLS, CDR2 YYNGEE. Unmatched junction bases numbered 12, after V lost 0 bases and J lost 4 bases. For the CDR3, the DNA is TGTGCCAGCAGCGTAGGCCCGGGGACTAGCGGGAGGGGGGGTGGAGAGACCCAGTACTTC. The encoded protein is CASSVGPGTSGRGGGETQYF.

The V and J genes are TRBV19 and TRBJ1-5, with D perhaps TRBD1 (6 bases). Trimming removed 4 bases at V and 6 bases at J, with 19 bases between. CDR1 is LNHDA and CDR2 is SQIVND in the germline V gene (reference sequence). The CDR3 contains 16 residues. Here the CDR3 reads CASSSHRVSNGQPQHF. The CDR3 bases are TGTGCCAGTAGTAGTCACAGGGTGAGCAATGGTCAGCCCCAGCATTTT.

The chain carries TRBV5-3 and TRBJ1-4; the D gene is possibly TRBD1 (5 bases). TRBV5-3 belongs to the ORF category, with a function that is uncertain. This CDR3 has 14 residues. Trimming pared 8 bases from V and 6 bases from J, leaving 17 bases between. The CDR3 region has the DNA TGTGCCAGCAGAGAACGGGGGTGTGATGAAAAACTGTTTTTT. This gives the protein CASRERGCDEKLFF.

The chain is built from TRBV5-1 and TRBJ1-1; 7 bases line up with TRBD1. The CDR3 spans 14 residues. CDR1 and CDR2 (germline): SGHRS, YFSETQ. Trimming at V came to 0 bases and at J to 5 bases, leaving 4 bases not matched to a gene. The CDR3 DNA reads TGCGCCAGCAGCTTGGCGGCAGGGGGTACTGAAGCTTTCTTT. Translated: CASSLAAGGTEAFF.

DNA of the CDR3: TGTGCCAGCAGCCCCGGACTGATCGGCTCTGGAAACACCATATATTTT. Its translation is CASSPGLIGSGNTIYF. This chain uses TRBV5-6 with TRBJ1-3; D is uncertain. Germline V gene lookup returns CDR1 SGHDT and CDR2 YYEEEE. The length of the CDR3 is 16 residues. V was pared by 4 bases and J by 0 bases, with 14 bases between.

This chain joins TRBV18 and TRBJ1-2; no reliable D call. The CDR3 sequence is 15 residues long. CDR1 KGHSH and CDR2 LQKENI come from the germline V gene. Trimming cost V 3 bases and J 7 bases, with 18 bases left between them. The CDR3 is CASSPKREGESGYTF. The DNA for the CDR3 is TGTGCCAGCTCACCGAAGAGGGAAGGAGAATCTGGCTACACCTTC.

The CDR3: CASSPPDFYEQYF. Written as DNA, the CDR3 is TGTGCCAGCAGCCCCCCTGACTTCTACGAGCAGTACTTC. V usage is TRBV7-6 and J usage is TRBJ2-7; D is unclear. Trimming took off 5 bases at V and 3 bases at J, with 11 bases between the two ends. From germline, CDR1 is SGHVS and CDR2 FNYEAQ. The CDR3 is made up of 13 amino acids.

This chain uses TRBV13 with TRBJ2-7; D uncertain. The germline V and J ends were trimmed by 5 bases and 2 bases, with 13 bases remaining between them. The CDR3 runs 14 residues. The germline V gene has CDR1 PRHDT and CDR2 FYEKMQ (reference sequence). The CDR3: CASSPRETPYEQYF. The CDR3 DNA reads as TGTGCCAGCAGCCCCCGTGAAACTCCCTACGAGCAGTACTTC.

The chain uses TRBV2 and TRBJ1-1; D might be TRBD1 (6 bases). The CDR3 contains 14 residues. Germline V gene data show CDR1 as SNHLY and CDR2 as FYNNEI. Trimming removed 7 bases from V and 3 bases from J, with 15 bases in between. The CDR3 region is CASTWTVTDTEAFF. Here the CDR3 DNA reads TGTGCCAGCACCTGGACAGTAACTGACACTGAAGCTTTCTTT.

This chain connects TRBV18 to TRBJ2-1; possible D gene TRBD1, 5 bases. CDR1 and CDR2 (germline): KGHSH, LQKENI. The CDR3 has 17 amino acids. Trimming shortened V by 3 bases and J by 2 bases, and 17 bases separated the two germline ends. This CDR3 is CASSPPSMTETYNEQFF. The CDR3 DNA follows: TGTGCCAGCTCACCCCCGTCAATGACAGAGACCTACAATGAGCAGTTCTTC.

The rearrangement links TRBV19 to TRBJ2-5; 11 bases align to TRBD2. The assigned J gene may be wrong: the sequence end matches TRBJ2-7 better. CDR3 length equals 15 residues. Germline CDR1 is LNHDA and CDR2 is SQIVND (reference sequence). The CDR3: CASSSDSGRADEQYF. The CDR3 DNA sequence: TGTGCCAGTAGTTCCGATAGCGGGAGGGCGGACGAGCAGTACTTC.

This chain joins TRBV7-9 and TRBJ1-4; tentative D call: TRBD1 (6 bases). This CDR3 is 13 amino acids long. The germline V gene has CDR1 SEHNR and CDR2 FQNEAQ (reference sequence). Deletions cut 5 bases from V and 7 bases from J, with 11 bases between. The CDR3 protein is CASSATGTEKLFF. The CDR3, as DNA: TGTGCCAGCAGCGCCACAGGGACTGAAAAACTGTTTTTT.

The chain links TRBV6-5 to TRBJ2-1; no clear D gene. V was trimmed by 8 bases and J by 6 bases, leaving 17 bases between them. The germline CDR1 and CDR2 sequences are MNHEY and SVGAGI. The CDR3 is 14 amino acids. This CDR3 is CASGSRSGANEQFF. In nucleotides, the CDR3 is TGTGCCAGCGGTTCGAGGTCCGGTGCCAATGAGCAGTTCTTC.

This chain uses TRBV28 with TRBJ1-5; weak D call: TRBD1 (5 bases). The germline CDR1 and CDR2 sequences are MDHEN and SYDVKM. V lost 7 bases to trimming and J lost 9 bases, with 13 bases between them. The CDR3 loop spans 12 amino acids. The CDR3 DNA reads TGTGCCAGCACCCTCCCAGGGCGGCCCCAGCATTTT. Protein: CASTLPGRPQHF.

The rearrangement joins TRBV27 to TRBJ2-1; maybe TRBD1 (5 bases). V lost 5 bases and J 5 bases, leaving 16 bases between the germline ends. The CDR3 runs to 15 residues. Germline-derived CDR1 and CDR2 are MNHEY and SMNVEV (reference sequence). The CDR3 reads CASSGAGLGNNEQFF. CDR3 bases: TGTGCCAGCAGTGGGGCCGGGCTGGGTAACAATGAGCAGTTCTTC.

The V call is TRBV6-5, the J call TRBJ1-5; D is ambiguous. Germline assignment: CDR1 MNHEY and CDR2 SVGAGI. Trimming left V 8 bases short and J 3 bases short, with 11 bases between. The CDR3 consists of 13 residues. The CDR3 region is CASRSGYNQPQHF. CDR3 DNA: TGTGCCAGCCGATCGGGATACAATCAGCCCCAGCATTTT.

The chain recombines TRBV27 with TRBJ2-2; D is perhaps TRBD1 (5 bases). Germline V gene data show CDR1 as MNHEY and CDR2 as SMNVEV (reference sequence). The CDR3 covers 16 residues. The germline V and J ends were trimmed by 6 bases and 1 base, with 15 bases remaining between them. The CDR3 sequence is CASSLLLTGNTGELFF. CDR3 bases: TGTGCCAGCAGCCTTCTCTTAACAGGGAACACCGGGGAGCTGTTTTTT.

The CDR3 coding sequence is TGTGCCAGCAGCTTGGACCTTGGAGCCCGGAACACTGAAGCTTTCTTT. It translates to CASSLDLGARNTEAFF. The chain links TRBV5-4 to TRBJ1-1; no reliable D call. The CDR3 extends over 16 amino acids. Looked up from germline, CDR1 is SGHNT and CDR2 is YYREEE (reference sequence). With 0 bases removed from V and 1 base from J, the gap between germline ends came to 13 bases.

The chain links TRBV28 to TRBJ2-7, with TRBD2 matching 7 bases. The CDR3 extends over 15 amino acids. Germline lookup yields CDR1 MDHEN and CDR2 SYDVKM. V shed 5 bases and J 3 bases; nucleotides not matched to a gene: 10. CDR3 bases: TGTGCCAGCAGTAGTATGACTAGCCCGAACTACGAGCAGTACTTC. Its protein product is CASSSMTSPNYEQYF.

J is TRBJ2-6 and V is TRBV14; D not resolved. CDR3 length: 12 amino acids. The germline V and J ends were trimmed by 11 bases and 2 bases, with 7 bases remaining between them. Germline V gene sequence: CDR1 SGHDN, CDR2 FVKESK. The CDR3 coding sequence is TGTGCCTCGAGGACTGGGGCCAACGTCCTGACTTTC. The encoded protein is CASRTGANVLTF. The variable domain in full, completed from reference TRBV14 and TRBJ2-6, reads EAGVTQFPSHSVIEKGQTVTLRCDPISGHDNLYWYRRVMGKEIKFLLHFVKESKQDESGMPNNRFLAERTGGTYSTLKVQPAELEDSGVYFCASRTGANVLTFGAGSRLTVL.

The chain's CDR3 is CASSPTTGPGANVLTF. For the CDR3, the DNA is TGTGCCAGCAGCCCAACTACAGGGCCTGGGGCCAACGTCCTGACTTTC. V is TRBV11-3 and J is TRBJ2-6, with a possible D match to TRBD1 (6 bases). Trimming took off 5 bases at V and 2 bases at J, with 13 bases between the two ends. The CDR3 is made up of 16 amino acids. Germline V gene lookup returns CDR1 SGHNT and CDR2 YENEEA.

This chain uses TRBV5-1 with TRBJ1-3; a weak D match, TRBD1 (5 bases). In germline, CDR1 is SGHRS, CDR2 YFSETQ. The CDR3 covers 16 residues. Trimming took 5 bases from V and 4 from J, leaving 19 bases between them. The CDR3 loop reads CASRRSGQGTGNTIYF. As DNA, the CDR3 is TGCGCCAGCAGAAGGAGCGGGCAGGGAACCGGAAACACCATATATTTT.

This chain links TRBV27 with TRBJ1-1; no definite D call. Germline V CDR1 and CDR2: MNHEY, SMNVEV (reference sequence). The CDR3 has 13 residues. V gave up 4 bases and J gave up 4 bases, with 10 bases separating them. DNA for the CDR3: TGTGCCAGCAGTTGGAGCGGCGGCACTGAAGCTTTCTTT. It is translated as CASSWSGGTEAFF.